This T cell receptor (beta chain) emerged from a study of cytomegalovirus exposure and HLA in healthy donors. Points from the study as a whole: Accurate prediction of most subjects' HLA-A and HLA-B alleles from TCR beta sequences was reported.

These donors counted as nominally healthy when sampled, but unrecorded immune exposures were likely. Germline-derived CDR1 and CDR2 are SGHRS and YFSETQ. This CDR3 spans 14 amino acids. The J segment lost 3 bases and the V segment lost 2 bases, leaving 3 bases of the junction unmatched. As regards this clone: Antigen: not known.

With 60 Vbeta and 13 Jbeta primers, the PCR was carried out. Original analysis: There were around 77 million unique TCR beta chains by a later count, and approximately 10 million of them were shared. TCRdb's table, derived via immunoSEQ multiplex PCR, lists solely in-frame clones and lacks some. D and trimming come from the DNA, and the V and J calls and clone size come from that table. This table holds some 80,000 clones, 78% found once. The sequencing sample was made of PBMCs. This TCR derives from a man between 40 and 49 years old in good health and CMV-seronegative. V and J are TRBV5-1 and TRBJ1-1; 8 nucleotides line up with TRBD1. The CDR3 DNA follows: TGCGCCAGCAGCTTACAGGGGGGTTACACTGAAGCTTTCTTT. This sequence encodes CASSLQGGYTEAFF.